This T cell receptor (beta chain) was profiled in a study of CD8 T cells in ankylosing spondylitis (TCRdb year 2017). A note on the overall study: T cell receptor beta repertoires were profiled in healthy donors and ankylosing spondylitis patients so that disease-linked TCR variants could be found. Peripheral blood samples were taken, and synovial fluid was additionally collected from ankylosing spondylitis patients. In total, the full study cohort was made up of 85 to 140 healthy donors and 20 to 25 ankylosing spondylitis patients.

This clonotype was found many times. This clone's antigen is unknown. Base quality data are lacking; no much larger clone is found one base away. General conclusions and limits of the study: According to the report, matched synovial fluid samples from ankylosing spondylitis patients were significantly enriched for the disease-linked clones. A TCR beta motif made up of several highly homologous amino acid variants appeared to be characteristic of blood from ankylosing spondylitis patients. A CD8+ phenotype was shown by the disease-linked clones, which were found at relatively low frequencies in peripheral blood. Some TCR beta motif variants had previously been reported in synovial fluid and blood of reactive arthritis patients, which suggested common disease-initiation mechanisms.

TCRdb lists the instrument as Illumina HiSeq 2500. Quantitative 5'-RACE with molecular barcodes was used to prepare TCR beta libraries. The source study handled its data this way. To identify disease-linked TCR variants, a new computational method was used, one built on a probabilistic model of VDJ rearrangement. Starting from the raw public reads, TCRdb applied fastp trimming at Q25, assembled clones with MiXCR and retained in-frame beta chains. Each record represents a unique CDR3 protein, reported with the most common genes and DNA among its rows. TCRdb, rather than the study authors, made the V and J calls. This sample lists 250,000 or so distinct CDR3 sequences; more than 9% were detected once. In total, the top ten clones hold 2.6% of the sample. CDR1 and CDR2, looked up from the germline V gene (reference sequence), are DFQATT and SNEGSKA. At the junction V is shortened by 6 bases and J by 4 bases, with 12 bases in between. The CDR3 starts with the cysteine, ends with the phenylalanine, and has 13 residues. Only CDR3 DNA remains: 39 bases, in frame from the first base.

The chain uses TRBV20-1 and TRBJ2-2; confidence is insufficient to name the D gene. The receptor's source is a male donor with ankylosing spondylitis or in good health (not recorded which). The sample consisted of blood, either unsorted or a sorted T cell fraction (not recorded which). DNA sequence: TGCAGTGCCCTAGTCACTACCACCGGGGAGCTGTTTTTT. Protein translation: CSALVTTTGELFF.